This is a list of T cell receptor beta chains from one sample in a study of control samples from healthy donors and cancer patients. Assay used: immunoSEQ multiplex PCR; TCRdb lists only in-frame clones, some missing. In the table there are fewer than 200,000 clones, just over 90% of which are singletons. Sequenced material: blood. The receptors originated from a woman aged 55-70 years in good health. Both conserved end residues are part of each CDR3. A D gene is named only where the DNA matches it firmly. Not all rows give a size; the values are once, few, many and, for expanded clones, a class.

TRBV9	TRBJ1-2	NA	TRBD1	TGTGCCAGCAACGACAGGGGTTGGGGCTACACCTTC	CASNDRGWGYTF
TRBV9	TRBJ1-2	NA	NA	TGTGCCAGCAGCGGACAGGACGGATCTAACTATGGCTACACCTTC	CASSGQDGSNYGYTF
TRBV24-1	TRBJ1-4	NA	NA	TGTGCCACCAGTGATTTACCCAGCGGGGGGGGAACCCCTAATGAAAAACTGTTTTTT	CATSDLPSGGGTPNEKLFF
TRBV5-8	TRBJ2-5	NA	TRBD1	TGTGCCAGCAGCTCGGGACAGTGGGAAGAGACCCAGTACTTC	CASSSGQWEETQYF
TRBV7-2	TRBJ1-2	NA	NA	TGTGCCAGCAGCTTGTTTGGCTACACCTTC	CASSLFGYTF
TRBV11-2	TRBJ1-1	NA	NA	TGTGCCAGCAGCTTAGAGGCCACTGAAGCTTTCTTT	CASSLEATEAFF
TRBV3-1/TRBV3-2	TRBJ2-5	NA	NA	TGTGCCAGCAGCCCCGTGCGGAGTCAAGAGACCCAGTACTTC	CASSPVRSQETQYF
TRBV14	TRBJ2-1	NA	NA	TGTGCCAGCAGCCAAGAGTACAATGAGCAGTTCTTC	CASSQEYNEQFF
TRBV4-1	TRBJ1-2	NA	NA	TGCGCCAGCAGCCAACTCGCGCTCTCCGAGACGCAAAACTATGGCTACACCTTC	CASSQLALSETQNYGYTF
TRBV7-8	TRBJ1-5	once	NA	TGTGCCAGCAGCTTAGCCGGGACATTTATCAATCAGCCCCAGCATTTT	CASSLAGTFINQPQHF
TRBV28	TRBJ2-2	few	TRBD2	TGTGCCAGCAGAGGGGCTGGCGGGGGGCTTCACACCGGGGAGCTGTTTTTT	CASRGAGGGLHTGELFF
TRBV19	TRBJ1-4	NA	NA	TGTGCCAGTAGTATCTTTCTGGAGACTAATGAAAAACTGTTTTTT	CASSIFLETNEKLFF
TRBV6-5	TRBJ2-3	NA	NA	TGTGCCAGCAGTTACGTTGCTAGTCGGACAGATACGCAGTATTTT	CASSYVASRTDTQYF
TRBV5-8	TRBJ2-7	NA	NA	TGTGCCAGCTCCCAAGGGCCAACTTCCTACGAGCAGTACTTC	CASSQGPTSYEQYF
TRBV6-2/TRBV6-3	TRBJ1-2	NA	NA	TGTGCCGGCAGTTACGATCGGACGGCGGCGTACTACCATTATGGCTACACCTTC	CAGSYDRTAAYYHYGYTF
TRBV18	TRBJ1-5	NA	NA	TGTGCCAGCTCACCACGTGCAGGGGTCAATCAGCCCCAGCATTTT	CASSPRAGVNQPQHF
TRBV7-3	TRBJ2-2	NA	TRBD2	TGTGCCAGCAGGCCTAATAGCGGGGTGAACACCGGGGAGCTGTTTTTT	CASRPNSGVNTGELFF
TRBV5-1	TRBJ1-6	NA	TRBD1	TGCGCCAGCAGCACCCAACCGGGACAGGGTTTTTATAATTCACCCCTCCACTTT	CASSTQPGQGFYNSPLHF
TRBV30	TRBJ2-1	NA	NA	TGTGCCTGGATACTAGGGGTCGGCTCCAAGGGTTCCTACAATGAGCAGTTCTTC	CAWILGVGSKGSYNEQFF
TRBV28	TRBJ1-2	NA	TRBD1	TGTGCCAGCAGCGTCACCGGGACAGGGGATGGCTACACCTTC	CASSVTGTGDGYTF
TRBV7-3	TRBJ1-2	NA	TRBD1	TGTGCCAGCAGCTCACTGACAGGGGGCAATGGCTACACCTTC	CASSSLTGGNGYTF
TRBV10-3	TRBJ2-6	NA	TRBD1	TGTGCCATCAGTGAGTCGCGACAGGGTTCCGGGGCCAACGTCCTGACTTTC	CAISESRQGSGANVLTF
TRBV5-4	TRBJ1-2	NA	TRBD1	TGTGCCAGCAGCTTAGGACAGGGGGCCAGGGGCTACACCTTC	CASSLGQGARGYTF
TRBV5-4	TRBJ2-5	NA	TRBD2	TGTGCCAGCAGCCCCGCTCTGCGGGGGGGCCAAGAGACCCAGTACTTC	CASSPALRGGQETQYF
TRBV20-1	TRBJ2-1	NA	NA	TGCAGTGCAGCGTCCTACAATGAGCAGTTCTTC	CSAASYNEQFF
TRBV5-8	TRBJ2-7	NA	TRBD1	TGTGCCAGCAGCGGGACAGGGGGCTACTACGAGCAGTACTTC	CASSGTGGYYEQYF
TRBV29-1	TRBJ2-4	NA	NA	TGCAGCGTGCGTACAGGTTTGGGTGGGAACATTCAGTACTTC	CSVRTGLGGNIQYF
TRBV6-2/TRBV6-3	TRBJ2-5	NA	NA	TGTGCCAGCAGTTACTCTAGCGGGACCCAGTACTTC	CASSYSSGTQYF
TRBV9	TRBJ1-2	NA	NA	TGTGCCAGCAGCGTAGGAAGAAATCCGAACTATGGCTACACCTTC	CASSVGRNPNYGYTF
TRBV6-5	TRBJ2-1	NA	NA	TGTGCCAGCAGTTATGGTTACGGGGGCGCTCGGAATGAGCAGTTCTTC	CASSYGYGGARNEQFF
TRBV19	TRBJ2-1	NA	TRBD2	TGTGCCAGTAGTCGGGGGGGTCAGGGCTCCTACAATGAGCAGTTCTTC	CASSRGGQGSYNEQFF